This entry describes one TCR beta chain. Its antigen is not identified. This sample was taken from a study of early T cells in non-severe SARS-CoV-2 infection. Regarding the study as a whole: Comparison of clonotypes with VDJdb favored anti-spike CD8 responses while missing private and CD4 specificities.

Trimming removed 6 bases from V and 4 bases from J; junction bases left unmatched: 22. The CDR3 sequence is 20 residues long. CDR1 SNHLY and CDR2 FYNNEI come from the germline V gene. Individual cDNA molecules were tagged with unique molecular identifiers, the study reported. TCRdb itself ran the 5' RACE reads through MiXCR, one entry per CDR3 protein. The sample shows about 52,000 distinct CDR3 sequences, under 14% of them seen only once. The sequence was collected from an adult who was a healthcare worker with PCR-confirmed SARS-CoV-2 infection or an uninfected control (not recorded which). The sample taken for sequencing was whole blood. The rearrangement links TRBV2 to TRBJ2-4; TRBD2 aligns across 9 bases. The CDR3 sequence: CASRAEAGGLYPSRKNIQYF. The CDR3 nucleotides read TGTGCCAGCAGGGCGGAGGCGGGGGGGCTTTACCCCTCACGAAAAAACATTCAGTACTTC. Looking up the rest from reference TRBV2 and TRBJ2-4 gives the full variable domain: EPEVTQTPSHQVTQMGQEVILRCVPISNHLYFYWYRQILGQKVEFLVSFYNNEISEKSEIFDDQFSVERPDGSNFTLKIRSTKLEDSAMYFCASRAEAGGLYPSRKNIQYFGAGTRLSVL.